This is a list of T cell receptor beta chains from one sample in a study of T-cell memory formation after mild COVID-19. MiXCR, applied by TCRdb to the 5' RACE reads, yields one record per CDR3 protein. The repertoire holds hundreds of thousands of distinct CDR3 sequences, with 15% to 17% as singletons. Material for sequencing was PBMCs or a T cell subset sorted from them (not recorded which). The receptors derive from an adult woman who had mild COVID-19 (a few samples of this study predate the infection). Cell type and time point are not known. Each CDR3 is given with its conserved first and last residue. D genes are given only for firm matches. Size values are once, few and many counts, or a class for expanded clones, and some rows have none.

V: TRBV7-2
D: .
size: many
J: TRBJ2-1
CDR3: CASSPGTFNNEQFF
DNA: TGTGCCAGCAGCCCTGGGACTTTTAACAATGAGCAGTTCTTC

V: TRBV18
D: .
size: .
J: TRBJ1-1
CDR3: CASSRSGENTEAFF
DNA: TGTGCCAGCTCCCGATCGGGGGAGAACACTGAAGCTTTCTTT

V: TRBV20-1
D: .
size: few
J: TRBJ2-7
CDR3: CSARDKGRAYEQYF
DNA: TGCAGTGCTAGAGATAAAGGGCGTGCCTACGAGCAGTACTTC

V: TRBV4-3
D: TRBD2
size: many
J: TRBJ2-5
CDR3: CASSQDLGTSSYQETQYF
DNA: TGCGCCAGCAGCCAAGATTTGGGGACTAGCTCGTACCAAGAGACCCAGTACTTC

V: TRBV28
D: TRBD2
size: .
J: TRBJ2-5
CDR3: CASSLPGLEIKTQYF
DNA: TGTGCCAGCAGTTTACCAGGACTAGAGATAAAGACCCAGTACTTC

V: TRBV20-1
D: TRBD2
size: .
J: TRBJ2-1
CDR3: CSASKAGGLSSYNEQFF
DNA: TGCAGTGCTAGCAAGGCGGGGGGCTTAAGCTCCTACAATGAGCAGTTCTTC

V: TRBV11-2
D: .
size: .
J: TRBJ1-2
CDR3: CASSIGGYYGYTF
DNA: TGTGCCAGCAGCATAGGGGGGTACTATGGCTACACCTTC

V: TRBV6-5
D: .
size: .
J: TRBJ2-6
CDR3: CASSRREPSGANVLTF
DNA: TGTGCCAGCAGCCGCCGGGAGCCCTCTGGGGCCAACGTCCTGACTTTC

V: TRBV12-3/TRBV12-4
D: .
size: .
J: TRBJ2-7
CDR3: CASTPQGRPREQCF
DNA: TGTGCCAGCACCCCGCAGGGACGGCCGAGGGAGCAGTGCTTC

V: TRBV5-1
D: .
size: few
J: TRBJ2-5
CDR3: CASSFMRDQETQYF
DNA: TGCGCCAGCAGCTTTATGCGGGACCAAGAGACCCAGTACTTC

V: TRBV6-5
D: .
size: .
J: TRBJ2-7
CDR3: CASSYRDGYEQYF
DNA: TGTGCCAGCAGTTACCGGGACGGCTACGAGCAGTACTTC

V: TRBV14
D: .
size: few
J: TRBJ2-1
CDR3: CASSKGTGTAISYNEQFF
DNA: TGTGCCAGCAGCAAAGGTACCGGGACGGCGATCAGCTACAATGAGCAGTTCTTC

V: TRBV14
D: .
size: .
J: TRBJ2-3
CDR3: CASSREFTDTQYF
DNA: TGTGCCAGCAGTCGCGAATTTACAGATACGCAGTATTTT

V: TRBV5-6
D: TRBD2
size: .
J: TRBJ2-1
CDR3: CASSWMGGSSYNEQFF
DNA: TGTGCCAGCAGTTGGATGGGGGGGAGCTCCTACAATGAGCAGTTCTTC

V: TRBV6-6
D: .
size: few
J: TRBJ2-7
CDR3: CASSTTGTRAYEQYF
DNA: TGTGCCAGCAGTACCACCGGGACAAGAGCCTACGAGCAGTACTTC

V: TRBV2
D: .
size: .
J: TRBJ2-4
CDR3: CASSGLVQNIQYF
DNA: TGTGCCAGCAGTGGGTTAGTACAAAACATTCAGTACTTC

V: TRBV5-6
D: .
size: .
J: TRBJ1-3
CDR3: CASSFGSDSGNTIYF
DNA: TGTGCCAGCAGCTTTGGCAGCGACTCTGGAAACACCATATATTTT

V: TRBV5-4
D: .
size: once
J: TRBJ2-7
CDR3: CASSLGGKDYEQYF
DNA: TGTGCCAGCAGCTTGGGGGGAAAGGACTACGAGCAGTACTTC

V: TRBV7-2
D: .
size: many
J: TRBJ2-7
CDR3: CASRSQGGGTYEQYF
DNA: TGTGCCAGCAGGTCCCAGGGGGGTGGAACCTACGAGCAGTACTTC

V: TRBV28
D: TRBD2
size: .
J: TRBJ2-7
CDR3: CASRSGVYEQYF
DNA: TGTGCCAGCAGAAGCGGGGTCTACGAGCAGTACTTC

V: TRBV4-2
D: TRBD1
size: .
J: TRBJ2-2
CDR3: CASSPSGQGAGELFF
DNA: TGTGCCAGCAGCCCCTCGGGTCAGGGGGCCGGGGAGCTGTTTTTT

V: TRBV4-1
D: .
size: few
J: TRBJ1-2
CDR3: CASSQGTNRVGYTF
DNA: TGCGCCAGCAGCCAAGGGACGAACAGAGTAGGCTACACCTTC

V: TRBV30
D: TRBD2
size: .
J: TRBJ2-2
CDR3: CAWSVRTSGHTGELFF
DNA: TGTGCCTGGAGTGTGCGGACTAGCGGCCACACCGGGGAGCTGTTTTTT

V: TRBV27
D: .
size: few
J: TRBJ1-4
CDR3: CASSSLGASNEKLFF
DNA: TGTGCCAGCAGTTCCTTGGGGGCGTCTAATGAAAAACTGTTTTTT

V: TRBV11-2
D: .
size: few
J: TRBJ2-5
CDR3: CASSPGTPGETQYF
DNA: TGTGCCAGCAGCCCCGGGACCCCGGGCGAGACCCAGTACTTC

V: TRBV12-3/TRBV12-4
D: .
size: few
J: TRBJ2-1
CDR3: CASSSFRGEQFF
DNA: TGTGCCAGCAGTTCCTTTCGGGGTGAGCAGTTCTTC

V: TRBV3-1
D: .
size: many
J: TRBJ2-2
CDR3: CASSPGLLGELFF
DNA: TGTGCCAGCAGCCCGGGTCTCCTCGGGGAGCTGTTTTTT

V: TRBV7-9
D: .
size: few
J: TRBJ2-7
CDR3: CASSFGQASGKQYF
DNA: TGTGCCAGCAGCTTTGGCCAGGCAAGTGGAAAGCAGTACTTC

V: TRBV24-1
D: TRBD1
size: .
J: TRBJ1-1
CDR3: CATSAPGQGTNTEAFF
DNA: TGTGCCACCAGTGCCCCGGGACAGGGGACGAACACTGAAGCTTTCTTT

V: TRBV12-3/TRBV12-4
D: TRBD2
size: .
J: TRBJ2-1
CDR3: CASRGSSGGFNEQFF
DNA: TGTGCCAGCAGAGGGAGCAGCGGGGGGTTCAATGAGCAGTTCTTC

V: TRBV10-3
D: TRBD1
size: few
J: TRBJ1-2
CDR3: CAIQGQGRGGYTF
DNA: TGTGCCATCCAAGGACAGGGCCGGGGAGGCTACACCTTC

V: TRBV11-1
D: .
size: few
J: TRBJ2-1
CDR3: CASSLTTLNEQFF
DNA: TGTGCCAGCAGCCTTACGACCCTCAATGAGCAGTTCTTC

V: TRBV20-1
D: TRBD2
size: .
J: TRBJ2-7
CDR3: CSALPTTSGAYEQYF
DNA: TGCAGTGCTCTCCCGACTACTAGCGGGGCTTACGAGCAGTACTTC

V: TRBV12-3/TRBV12-4
D: TRBD2
size: few
J: TRBJ2-3
CDR3: CASSLTSGLTDTQYF
DNA: TGTGCCAGCAGTTTGACTAGCGGGTTGACAGATACGCAGTATTTT

V: TRBV6-2/TRBV6-3
D: .
size: few
J: TRBJ1-5
CDR3: CASSDDRNSNQPQHF
DNA: TGTGCCAGCAGTGATGACAGGAATAGCAATCAGCCCCAGCATTTT

V: TRBV12-3/TRBV12-4
D: TRBD1
size: .
J: TRBJ2-7
CDR3: CASSLRQGSYEQYF
DNA: TGTGCCAGCAGCCTACGACAGGGATCCTACGAGCAGTACTTC

V: TRBV27
D: TRBD1
size: .
J: TRBJ1-1
CDR3: CAARQGSTNTEAFF
DNA: TGTGCCGCCCGACAGGGGTCGACGAACACTGAAGCTTTCTTT

V: TRBV5-5
D: TRBD1
size: many
J: TRBJ2-7
CDR3: CASSFWTGRHEQYF
DNA: TGTGCCAGCAGCTTTTGGACAGGACGCCACGAGCAGTACTTC

V: TRBV29-1
D: TRBD1
size: .
J: TRBJ2-1
CDR3: CSGRQGSYNEQFF
DNA: TGCAGCGGCAGACAGGGGTCCTACAATGAGCAGTTCTTC

V: TRBV18
D: .
size: few
J: TRBJ2-7
CDR3: CASSPRMGRTSGTRSYEQYF
DNA: TGTGCCAGCTCACCGAGGATGGGGAGGACATCCGGGACCCGCTCCTACGAGCAGTACTTC

V: TRBV9
D: TRBD1
size: few
J: TRBJ1-1
CDR3: CASSVVREGAPVF
DNA: TGTGCCAGCAGCGTAGTCAGAGAGGGGGCCCCAGTGTTT

V: TRBV7-2
D: TRBD2
size: many
J: TRBJ2-3
CDR3: CASTSGRASQDTQYF
DNA: TGTGCCAGTACTAGCGGGAGGGCCTCACAGGATACGCAGTATTTT

V: TRBV12-3/TRBV12-4
D: .
size: few
J: TRBJ1-6
CDR3: CASTSGLHSSPLHF
DNA: TGTGCCAGCACCAGCGGGTTGCACAGTTCACCCCTCCACTTT

V: TRBV4-2
D: .
size: few
J: TRBJ2-6
CDR3: CASSQGPTRSGANVLTF
DNA: TGTGCCAGCAGCCAAGGCCCTACTCGGTCTGGGGCCAACGTCCTGACTTTC

V: TRBV20-1
D: .
size: few
J: TRBJ1-6
CDR3: CSASKGGINSPLHF
DNA: TGCAGTGCTAGTAAGGGTGGGATCAATTCACCCCTCCACTTT

V: TRBV5-1
D: TRBD1
size: few
J: TRBJ1-6
CDR3: CASRAGTGSNSPLHF
DNA: TGCGCCAGCAGAGCGGGGACAGGGTCCAATTCACCCCTCCACTTT

V: TRBV5-1
D: TRBD2
size: few
J: TRBJ2-7
CDR3: CASRLLAGARNEQYF
DNA: TGCGCCAGCAGATTACTAGCGGGAGCGAGGAACGAGCAGTACTTC

V: TRBV25-1
D: TRBD2
size: many
J: TRBJ2-7
CDR3: CASSDLSTSGSQYEQYF
DNA: TGTGCCAGCAGTGACCTCTCCACTAGCGGGAGTCAATACGAGCAGTACTTC

V: TRBV6-5
D: TRBD1
size: .
J: TRBJ1-1
CDR3: CASRRGSNTEAFF
DNA: TGTGCCAGCCGCAGGGGGAGTAACACTGAAGCTTTCTTT

V: TRBV3-1
D: TRBD2
size: few
J: TRBJ2-3
CDR3: CASSPVAGEFTDTQYF
DNA: TGTGCCAGCAGCCCGGTCGCGGGGGAGTTCACAGATACGCAGTATTTT

V: TRBV12-3/TRBV12-4
D: TRBD1
size: once
J: TRBJ1-2
CDR3: CASSLTGIKYVYTF
DNA: TGTGCCAGCAGCCTGACAGGGATTAAGTACGTCTACACCTTC

V: TRBV6-2/TRBV6-3
D: TRBD1
size: many
J: TRBJ2-3
CDR3: CASSYVTGGDGGRPDTQYF
DNA: TGTGCCAGCAGTTACGTGACAGGGGGCGATGGCGGGAGACCAGATACGCAGTATTTT

V: TRBV27
D: .
size: few
J: TRBJ2-1
CDR3: CASSSSLGVLNEQFF
DNA: TGTGCCAGCAGTTCCTCGCTGGGGGTGTTGAATGAGCAGTTCTTC

V: TRBV3-1
D: TRBD1
size: .
J: TRBJ2-4
CDR3: CASSRTGAAKNIQYF
DNA: TGTGCCAGCAGCCGGACAGGGGCGGCCAAAAACATTCAGTACTTC

V: TRBV18
D: .
size: .
J: TRBJ1-2
CDR3: CASSPSREYGYTF
DNA: TGTGCCAGCTCACCGTCCAGGGAATATGGCTACACCTTC

V: TRBV5-1
D: TRBD1
size: .
J: TRBJ2-6
CDR3: CASSFTGGGSGANVLTF
DNA: TGCGCCAGCAGCTTTACAGGGGGAGGCTCTGGGGCCAACGTCCTGACTTTC

V: TRBV12-5
D: .
size: few
J: TRBJ2-3
CDR3: CASGLTDTQYF
DNA: TGTGCTAGTGGTCTCACAGATACGCAGTATTTT

V: TRBV5-1
D: .
size: few
J: TRBJ2-7
CDR3: CASSLVSLSSYEQYF
DNA: TGCGCCAGCAGCTTGGTCAGCCTGAGCTCCTACGAGCAGTACTTC

V: TRBV12-3/TRBV12-4
D: .
size: .
J: TRBJ2-5
CDR3: CASRGSGSETQYF
DNA: TGTGCCAGCAGGGGTTCGGGGTCTGAGACCCAGTACTTC

V: TRBV27
D: .
size: .
J: TRBJ2-7
CDR3: CASSKAGFPYEQYF
DNA: TGTGCCAGCAGTAAGGCGGGATTCCCCTACGAGCAGTACTTC